The clone carrying this TCR beta chain was detected only once. Germline-derived CDR1 and CDR2 are LNHDA and SQIVND (reference sequence). V shed 5 bases, J shed 6 bases, and the junction held 12 bases outside the gene matches. The CDR3 has 15 residues. Locally advanced or metastatic urothelial carcinoma was diagnosed in the patients. This entry comes from a study of PD-L1 blockade in urothelial cancer. Overall study context: Patients with male sex and bladder-origin urothelial cancer accounted for twenty-five of 29 enrolled.

The repertoire was sequenced with immunoSEQ multiplex PCR; TCRdb's copy has only in-frame clones and lacks some. The table has some 60,000 clones, 86% seen once. The TCR sequence derives from a man in his forties or fifties with urothelial cancer. The chain combines TRBV19 with TRBJ1-1; TRBD1 matches at 7 bases. Here the sequenced sample was PBMCs, taken around atezolizumab (anti-PD-L1) treatment. The CDR3 region is CASSPLTGRSAEAFF. DNA for the CDR3: TGTGCCAGTAGTCCCCTGACAGGGAGGTCGGCTGAAGCTTTCTTT. Looking up the rest from reference TRBV19 and TRBJ1-1 gives the full variable domain: DGGITQSPKYLFRKEGQNVTLSCEQNLNHDAMYWYRQDPGQGLRLIYYSQIVNDFQKGDIAEGYSVSREKKESFPLTVTSAQKNPTAFYLCASSPLTGRSAEAFFGQGTRLTVV.